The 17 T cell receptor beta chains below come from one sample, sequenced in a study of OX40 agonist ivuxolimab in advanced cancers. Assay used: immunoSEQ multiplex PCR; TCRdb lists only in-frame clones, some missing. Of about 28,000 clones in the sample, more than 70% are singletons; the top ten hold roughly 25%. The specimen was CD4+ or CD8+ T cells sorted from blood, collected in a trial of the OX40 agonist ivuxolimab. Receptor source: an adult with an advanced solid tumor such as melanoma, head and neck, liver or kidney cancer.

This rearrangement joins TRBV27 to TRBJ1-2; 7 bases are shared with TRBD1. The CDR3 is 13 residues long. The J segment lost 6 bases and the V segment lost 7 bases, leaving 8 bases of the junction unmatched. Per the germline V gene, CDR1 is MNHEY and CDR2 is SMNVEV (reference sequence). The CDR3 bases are TGTGCCAGCAAAGACGACAGGGTCGATGGCTACACCTTC. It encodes CASKDDRVDGYTF.

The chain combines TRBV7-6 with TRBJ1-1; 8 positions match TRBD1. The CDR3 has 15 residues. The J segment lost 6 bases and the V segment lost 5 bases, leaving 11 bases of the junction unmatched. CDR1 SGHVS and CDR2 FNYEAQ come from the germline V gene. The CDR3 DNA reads TGTGCCAGCAGCCTCGGGACAGGTGGGAAGGCTGAAGCTTTCTTT. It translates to CASSLGTGGKAEAFF.

The DNA for the CDR3 is TGTGCCAGCAGTGAAGGGTGGGAGGGGGCCGGGGAGCTGTTTTTT. It codes for CASSEGWEGAGELFF. The chain carries TRBV6-1 and TRBJ2-2; TRBD2 is a possible D gene (7 bases). The CDR3 is 15 amino acids. V lost 1 base and J lost 6, with 12 bases in between. The germline V gene encodes CDR1 MNHNS and CDR2 SASEGT.

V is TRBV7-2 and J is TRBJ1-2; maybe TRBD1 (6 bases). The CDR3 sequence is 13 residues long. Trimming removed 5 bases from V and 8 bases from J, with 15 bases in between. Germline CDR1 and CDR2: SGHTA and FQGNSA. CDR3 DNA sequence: TGTGCCAGCAGCCCCCTTCAGGGGAGAGGCTACACCTTC. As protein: CASSPLQGRGYTF.

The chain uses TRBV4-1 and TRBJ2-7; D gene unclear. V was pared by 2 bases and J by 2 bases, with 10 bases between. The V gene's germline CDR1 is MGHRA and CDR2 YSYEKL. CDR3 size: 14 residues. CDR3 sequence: CASSQFGSTYEQYF. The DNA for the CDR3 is TGCGCCAGCAGCCAATTCGGTTCTACCTACGAGCAGTACTTC.

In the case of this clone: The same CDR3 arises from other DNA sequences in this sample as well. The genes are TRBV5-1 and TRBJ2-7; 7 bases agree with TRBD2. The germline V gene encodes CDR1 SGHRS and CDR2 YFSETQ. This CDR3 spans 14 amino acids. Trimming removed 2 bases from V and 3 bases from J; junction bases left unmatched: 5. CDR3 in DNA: TGCGCCAGCAGCTTAGGCGGGAGCGGCTACGAGCAGTACTTC. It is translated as CASSLGGSGYEQYF.

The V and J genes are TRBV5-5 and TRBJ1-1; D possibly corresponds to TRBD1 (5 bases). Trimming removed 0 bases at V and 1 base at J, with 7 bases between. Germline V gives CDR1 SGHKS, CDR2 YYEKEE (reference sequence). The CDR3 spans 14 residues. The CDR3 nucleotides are TGTGCCAGCAGCTTGGACGGGACGAACACTGAAGCTTTCTTT. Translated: CASSLDGTNTEAFF.

The CDR3 nucleotides read TGTGCCAGCAGCTTAACTGGTAGGGGTGAGACCCAGTACTTC. Protein sequence: CASSLTGRGETQYF. The chain recombines TRBV7-3 with TRBJ2-5, with D possibly matching TRBD1 (5 bases). The CDR3 has 14 amino acids. V gave up 0 bases and J gave up 5 bases, with 10 bases separating them. Per the germline V gene, CDR1 is SGHTA and CDR2 is FQGTGA. The variable domain in full, completed from reference TRBV7-3 and TRBJ2-5, reads GAGVSQTPSNKVTEKGKYVELRCDPISGHTALYWYRQSLGQGPEFLIYFQGTGAADDSGLPNDRFFAVRPEGSVSTLKIQRTERGDSAVYLCASSLTGRGETQYFGPGTRLLVL.

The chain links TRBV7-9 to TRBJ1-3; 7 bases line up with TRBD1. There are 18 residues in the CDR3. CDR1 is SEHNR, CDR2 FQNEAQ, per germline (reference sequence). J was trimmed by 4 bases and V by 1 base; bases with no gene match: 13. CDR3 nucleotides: TGTGCCAGCAGCTTAGGGGAATCTGGGACAGCGCGAGGAAACACCATATATTTT. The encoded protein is CASSLGESGTARGNTIYF.

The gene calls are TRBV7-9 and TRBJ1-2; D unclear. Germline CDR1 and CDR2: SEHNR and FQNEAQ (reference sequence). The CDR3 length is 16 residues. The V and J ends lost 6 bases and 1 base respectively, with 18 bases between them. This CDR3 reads CASSWREAGVNYGYTF. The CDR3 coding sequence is TGTGCCAGCAGTTGGCGGGAGGCAGGTGTTAACTATGGCTACACCTTC.

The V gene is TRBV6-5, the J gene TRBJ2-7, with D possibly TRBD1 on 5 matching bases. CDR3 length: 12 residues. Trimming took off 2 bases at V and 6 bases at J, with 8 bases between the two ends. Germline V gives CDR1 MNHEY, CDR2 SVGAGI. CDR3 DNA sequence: TGTGCCAGCAGTTACGACAGCGTCGAGCAGTACTTC. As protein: CASSYDSVEQYF.

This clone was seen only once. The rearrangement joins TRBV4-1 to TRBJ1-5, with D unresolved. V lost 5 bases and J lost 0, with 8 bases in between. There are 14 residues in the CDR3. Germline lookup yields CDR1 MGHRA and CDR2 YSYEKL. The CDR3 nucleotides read TGCGCCAGCAGCGGGTCGTATAGCAATCAGCCCCAGCATTTT. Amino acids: CASSGSYSNQPQHF.

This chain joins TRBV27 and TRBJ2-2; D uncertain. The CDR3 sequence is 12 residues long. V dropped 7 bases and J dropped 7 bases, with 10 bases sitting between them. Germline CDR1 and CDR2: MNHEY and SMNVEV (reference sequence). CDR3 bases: TGTGCCAGCATGATAGTTGGCGGGGAGCTGTTTTTT. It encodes CASMIVGGELFF.

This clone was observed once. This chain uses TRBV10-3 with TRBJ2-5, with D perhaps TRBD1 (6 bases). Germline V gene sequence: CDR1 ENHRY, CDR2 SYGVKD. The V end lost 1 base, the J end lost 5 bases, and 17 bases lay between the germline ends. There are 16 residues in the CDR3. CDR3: CAISEWGRTSKETQYF. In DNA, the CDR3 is TGTGCCATCAGTGAGTGGGGGCGGACCTCGAAGGAGACCCAGTACTTC.

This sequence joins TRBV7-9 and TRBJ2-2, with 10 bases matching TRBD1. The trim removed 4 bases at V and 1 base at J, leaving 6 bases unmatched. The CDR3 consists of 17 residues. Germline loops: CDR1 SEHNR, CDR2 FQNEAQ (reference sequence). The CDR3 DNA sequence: TGTGCCAGCAGCTCTAGACGGGACAGGGGGAACACCGGGGAGCTGTTTTTT. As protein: CASSSRRDRGNTGELFF.

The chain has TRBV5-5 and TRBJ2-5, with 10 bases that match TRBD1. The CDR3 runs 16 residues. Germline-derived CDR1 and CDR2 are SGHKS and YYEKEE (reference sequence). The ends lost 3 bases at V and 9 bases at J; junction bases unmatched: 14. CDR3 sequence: CASSWPGTGAVAAQYF. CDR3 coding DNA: TGTGCCAGCAGCTGGCCCGGGACAGGGGCCGTAGCGGCCCAGTACTTC. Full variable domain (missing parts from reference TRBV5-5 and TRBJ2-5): DAGVTQSPTHLIKTRGQQVTLRCSPISGHKSVSWYQQVLGQGPQFIFQYYEKEERGRGNFPDRFSARQFPNYSSELNVNALLLGDSALYLCASSWPGTGAVAAQYFGPGTRLLVL.

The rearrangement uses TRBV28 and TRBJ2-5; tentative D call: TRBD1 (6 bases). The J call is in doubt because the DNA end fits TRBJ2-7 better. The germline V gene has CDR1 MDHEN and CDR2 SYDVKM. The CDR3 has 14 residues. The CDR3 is CASTLGQGSYEQYF. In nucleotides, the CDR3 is TGTGCCAGCACCTTGGGGCAGGGGTCCTACGAGCAGTACTTC.